These 3 T cell receptor beta chains originate from one sample sequenced in a study of cytomegalovirus exposure and HLA in healthy donors. It was with 60 Vbeta and 13 Jbeta primers that the PCR ran. Using immunoSEQ multiplex PCR, the repertoire was profiled, and TCRdb retains in-frame clones only, with some absent. The top ten clones hold under 2.5% of a sample with approximately 150,000 clones, just over 70% of them seen once. Sequencing used PBMCs. Receptors were obtained from a human donor in good health.

A note on this clone: An end of the junction does not agree with germline; a read error may underlie this. V is TRBV6-6 and J is TRBJ1-1; D is possibly TRBD1 (5 bases). The CDR3 is 14 residues long. Germline loops: CDR1 MNHNY, CDR2 SVGAGI (reference sequence). Here the CDR3 reads CASGYAGRDTEAFF. As DNA, the CDR3 is TGTGCCAGCGGTTACGCGGGGCGGGACACTGAAGCTTTCTTT.

The chain recombines TRBV2 with TRBJ2-2, with a tentative D call TRBD1 (8 bases). This CDR3 has 17 residues. V lost 6 bases and J 6 bases, leaving 23 bases between the germline ends. In germline, CDR1 is SNHLY, CDR2 FYNNEI. CDR3 sequence (DNA): TGTGCCAGCAGCCGGACAGGGTCCGCTAGCGGTCCCGGGGAGCTGTTTTTT. Protein product: CASSRTGSASGPGELFF.

This clone appeared once. The CDR3, as DNA: TGTGCCACCAGCAGATCACAGGGAGTTGGAAGTGAAAAACTGTTTTTT. Translating gives CATSRSQGVGSEKLFF. The chain couples TRBV15 to TRBJ1-4, with D perhaps TRBD1 (6 bases). Germline V gene lookup returns CDR1 LNHNV and CDR2 YYDKDF (reference sequence). V lost 2 bases to trimming and J lost 7 bases, with 17 bases between them. The CDR3 covers 16 residues.